This T cell receptor (beta chain) was found in a study of technical replicates of blood from a handful of donors. The table came from immunoSEQ multiplex PCR; TCRdb's copy has only in-frame clones and leaves some out. The data contain 65,000 to 80,000 clones, 95% of them singletons. Trimming stripped 5 bases from V and 2 bases from J, with 13 bases between. Germline loops: CDR1 SGHNT, CDR2 YYREEE (reference sequence). This CDR3 comprises 14 residues. The gene calls are TRBV5-4 and TRBJ1-2; maybe TRBD1 (6 bases). The receptor comes from a human donor in good health. The sequenced material came from T cells isolated from PBMCs. The CDR3 DNA follows: TGTGCCAGCAGATATTTTGGGACAAACTATGGCTACACCTTC. It encodes CASRYFGTNYGYTF.